The 25 T cell receptor beta chains listed next were all sequenced from one sample in a study of T cells in Graves' hyperthyroidism and ophthalmopathy. Amplification of TCR beta CDR3 regions used RNA as the template. TCR CDR3 underwent first-round RT-PCR with the HTBI primer set. TCRdb itself ran the multiplex PCR reads through MiXCR, one entry per CDR3 protein. There are around 390,000 distinct CDR3 sequences in the sample; more than 12% occur only once, and about 19% lies in the top ten. The sample consisted of blood. All receptors come from a woman aged 25 to 45 with Graves' ophthalmopathy.

The chain employs TRBV15 and TRBJ1-5; D uncertain. Looked up from germline, CDR1 is LNHNV and CDR2 is YYDKDF (reference sequence). V was trimmed by 0 bases and J by 6 bases, leaving 9 bases between them. The length of the CDR3 is 14 residues. The CDR3 reads CATSRDRAGQPQHF. The CDR3 DNA reads TGTGCCACCAGCAGAGATCGGGCGGGTCAGCCCCAGCATTTT.

This clonotype was picked up many times. This chain joins TRBV3-1 and TRBJ1-5; no definite D call. Looked up from germline, CDR1 is LGHDT and CDR2 is YNNKEL (reference sequence). Trimming stripped 6 bases from V and 11 bases from J, with 11 bases between. CDR3 length: 11 residues. The CDR3 DNA reads TGTGCCAGCAGGCCTCTGCGGGCCCAGCATTTT. Residues: CASRPLRAQHF.

The J gene is TRBJ2-5, the V gene TRBV5-4, with D perhaps TRBD2 (6 bases). V was clipped by 4 bases and J by 0 bases, with 10 bases between them. This CDR3 has 14 residues. Per germline, CDR1 SGHNT and CDR2 YYREEE (reference sequence). This chain's CDR3 is CASSAGLYQETQYF. In DNA form, the CDR3 reads TGTGCCAGCAGCGCGGGACTTTACCAAGAGACCCAGTACTTC.

This clonotype was detected only a few times. The chain's CDR3 is CASSRTAANNSPLHF. The CDR3, as DNA: TGTGCCAGCAGTCGGACAGCAGCCAATAATTCACCCCTCCACTTT. The chain employs TRBV6-1 and TRBJ1-6, with a weak D call TRBD1 (6 bases). The CDR3 has 15 amino acids. V was clipped by 5 bases and J by 5 bases, with 13 bases between them. Germline CDR1 MNHNS, CDR2 SASEGT.

The J gene is TRBJ1-2, the V gene TRBV9; tentative D call: TRBD1 (5 bases). V was shortened by 4 bases and J by 8 bases, with 15 bases between the two germline ends. This CDR3 has 13 residues. Per the germline V gene, CDR1 is SGDLS and CDR2 is YYNGEE. CDR3 protein: CASSQGSDSGYTF. CDR3 sequence (DNA): TGTGCCAGCAGCCAGGGATCGGATTCCGGCTACACCTTC.

This clonotype was seen many times. The chain carries TRBV6-1 and TRBJ2-1, with TRBD1 identical over 7 bases. The CDR3 extends over 14 amino acids. The trim removed 7 bases at V and 3 bases at J, leaving 6 bases unmatched. CDR1 MNHNS and CDR2 SASEGT come from the germline V gene. The CDR3 loop reads CASTAGGDYNEQFF. DNA for the CDR3: TGTGCCAGCACCGCAGGGGGAGACTACAATGAGCAGTTCTTC.

This clonotype appeared a few times. The DNA for the CDR3 is TGTGCCAGCAGTTACAGGGGACACTATTACCAAGAGACCCAGTACTTC. Protein: CASSYRGHYYQETQYF. V and J are TRBV6-6 and TRBJ2-5; maybe TRBD1 (6 bases). Trimming shortened V by 2 bases and J by 0 bases, and 13 bases separated the two germline ends. The CDR3 is 16 amino acids. Germline CDR1 MNHNY, CDR2 SVGAGI (reference sequence).

This clonotype appeared many times. The chain couples TRBV20-1 to TRBJ1-6; 11 bases align to TRBD1. V lost 5 bases to trimming and J lost 10 bases; unmatched junction nucleotides: 4. This CDR3 spans 13 amino acids. Germline V CDR1 and CDR2: DFQATT, SNEGSKA (reference sequence). CDR3 DNA: TGCAGTGCTTCGGACAGGGGGCTGTCACCCCTCCACTTT. It yields the protein CSASDRGLSPLHF.

The chain recombines TRBV16 with TRBJ1-6, with D hard to call. The V end lost 0 bases, the J end lost 0 bases, and 6 bases lay between the germline ends. Germline assignment: CDR1 KGHSY and CDR2 FQNENV. The CDR3 is 16 amino acids. The DNA of the CDR3 is TGTGCCAGCAGCCAATCTGGGAGCTCCTATAATTCACCCCTCCACTTT. Its protein is CASSQSGSSYNSPLHF.

A few counts support this clonotype. The chain has TRBV15 and TRBJ2-2, with no clear D. V was clipped by 7 bases and J by 6 bases, with 9 bases between them. From germline, CDR1 is LNHNV and CDR2 YYDKDF (reference sequence). The CDR3 is made up of 12 amino acids. In nucleotides, the CDR3 is TGTGCCACCAAACGGTATCCCGGGGAGCTGTTTTTT. Translation gives CATKRYPGELFF.

This chain joins TRBV5-6 and TRBJ1-1, with D perhaps TRBD1 (5 bases). V gave up 1 base and J gave up 0 bases, with 22 bases separating them. The CDR3 loop spans 19 amino acids. From germline, CDR1 is SGHDT and CDR2 YYEEEE. The CDR3 DNA sequence: TGTGCCAGCAGCTTGATCGGAGTATGGGGACCGCAGATGAACACTGAAGCTTTCTTT. This sequence encodes CASSLIGVWGPQMNTEAFF.

This clonotype was recorded at least ten times. This chain links TRBV20-1 with TRBJ2-7, with D uncertain. The length of the CDR3 is 14 residues. Trimming left V 0 bases short and J 3 bases short, with 12 bases between. Germline CDR1 is DFQATT and CDR2 is SNEGSKA (reference sequence). The CDR3 loop reads CSARDGEIRYEQYF. In nucleotides, the CDR3 is TGCAGTGCTAGAGATGGGGAAATCCGCTACGAGCAGTACTTC.

This clonotype occurred many times. The chain employs TRBV7-2 and TRBJ2-3, with TRBD1 identical over 9 bases. CDR3 length: 15 amino acids. The V segment lost 4 bases and the J segment 1 base; nucleotides outside the gene matches: 3. In germline, CDR1 is SGHTA, CDR2 FQGNSA. The CDR3 DNA sequence: TGTGCCAGCAGCTCCCGGACAGGGGGCACAGATACGCAGTATTTT. Translating it yields CASSSRTGGTDTQYF. The full variable domain, completed using reference TRBV7-2 and TRBJ2-3, is GAGVSQSPSNKVTEKGKDVELRCDPISGHTALYWYRQSLGQGLEFLIYFQGNSAPDKSGLPSDRFSAERTGGSVSTLTIQRTQQEDSAVYLCASSSRTGGTDTQYFGPGTRLTVL.

The V and J genes are TRBV9 and TRBJ2-3, with a weak D call TRBD2 (5 bases). CDR3 length equals 12 residues. The germline V gene encodes CDR1 SGDLS and CDR2 YYNGEE. V was trimmed by 3 bases and J by 10 bases, leaving 12 bases between them. This CDR3 is CASSGRSYPQYF. CDR3 nucleotides: TGTGCCAGCAGCGGGAGGAGTTATCCGCAGTATTTT. Complete variable domain (other parts from reference TRBV9 and TRBJ2-3): DSGVTQTPKHLITATGQRVTLRCSPRSGDLSVYWYQQSLDQGLQFLIQYYNGEERAKGNILERFSAQQFPDLHSELNLSSLELGDSALYFCASSGRSYPQYFGPGTRLTVL.

This clonotype has just a few counts. This may be a read error: a much more frequent sequence differs by one nucleotide. This chain joins TRBV12-3 or TRBV12-4 and TRBJ1-3, with a weak D call TRBD1 (5 bases). The CDR3 extends over 16 amino acids. CDR3 protein: CASSHGTLSSGNTMYF. The CDR3 nucleotides are TGTGCCAGCAGTCACGGGACTTTGAGCTCTGGAAACACCATGTATTTT.

This clonotype was detected a few times. The chain carries TRBV19 and TRBJ1-3, with D possibly matching TRBD1 (5 bases). Germline CDR1 is LNHDA and CDR2 is SQIVND (reference sequence). The V end was cut by 5 bases, the J end by 2 bases, with 10 bases between. The CDR3 totals 14 residues. The CDR3: CASSVGHTGNTIYF. In nucleotides, the CDR3 is TGTGCCAGTAGTGTCGGACACACTGGAAACACCATATATTTT.

This clonotype appeared many times. The chain is built from TRBV12-3 or TRBV12-4 and TRBJ1-1; TRBD1 might be the D (5 bases). This CDR3 has 14 residues. V dropped 4 bases and J dropped 3 bases, with 12 bases sitting between them. Here the CDR3 DNA reads TGTGCCAGCAGTTCCAGGGTTCTGGACACTGAAGCTTTCTTT. Its translation is CASSSRVLDTEAFF.

The chain combines TRBV10-3 with TRBJ2-7; D is undetermined. This CDR3 region has 16 residues. The germline V gene encodes CDR1 ENHRY and CDR2 SYGVKD. The ends were cut back, 3 bases at V and 0 bases at J, with 15 bases in the middle. The CDR3 reads CAISDRPLRSSYEQYF. DNA for the CDR3: TGTGCCATCAGTGATCGGCCCCTAAGGAGCTCCTACGAGCAGTACTTC.

This clonotype was detected many times. This chain joins TRBV20-1 and TRBJ1-5; D ambiguous. Germline CDR1 and CDR2: DFQATT and SNEGSKA (reference sequence). The CDR3 loop spans 14 amino acids. Trimming removed 4 bases from V and 2 bases from J, with 12 bases in between. The CDR3 coding sequence is TGCAGTGCTACCCCGGACGGAGGCAATCAGCCCCAGCATTTT. This codes for CSATPDGGNQPQHF.

The CDR3 here is CAISGRNNYGYTF. CDR3 coding DNA: TGTGCCATCAGCGGCAGAAACAACTATGGCTACACCTTC. The rearrangement uses TRBV10-3 and TRBJ1-2; the D is unclear. The V and J ends lost 6 bases and 2 bases respectively, with 10 bases between them. The CDR3 is 13 amino acids. Germline CDR1 reads ENHRY; CDR2 reads SYGVKD.

This clonotype has a count of ten or more. The rearrangement uses TRBV12-3 or TRBV12-4 and TRBJ1-1; D not resolved. This CDR3 has 14 amino acids. Trimming removed 3 bases from V and 1 base from J, with 9 bases in between. The CDR3 protein is CASSLEGRNTEAFF. The CDR3 DNA sequence: TGTGCCAGCAGTTTGGAGGGAAGGAACACTGAAGCTTTCTTT.

This clonotype showed up many times. CDR3 loop: CAWSVGEGRAKNIQYF. The CDR3 DNA reads TGTGCCTGGAGTGTCGGTGAGGGGAGGGCCAAAAACATTCAGTACTTC. The genes are TRBV30 and TRBJ2-4; D may be TRBD2 (6 bases). The germline V and J ends were trimmed by 0 bases and 1 base, with 13 bases remaining between them. Germline lookup yields CDR1 GTSNPN and CDR2 SVGIG (reference sequence). This CDR3 contains 16 residues.

This clonotype was seen ten or more times. The rearrangement uses TRBV9 and TRBJ2-7, with TRBD1 matching 10 bases. The trim removed 7 bases at V and 4 bases at J, leaving 11 bases unmatched. Germline V gives CDR1 SGDLS, CDR2 YYNGEE. The CDR3 is made up of 15 amino acids. The CDR3 here is CASSYGDRGWYEQYF. The DNA for the CDR3 is TGTGCCAGCTCCTATGGGGACAGGGGATGGTACGAGCAGTACTTC.

This clonotype was seen ten or more times. For the CDR3, the DNA is TGCAGCGTCCCCCGGCAGGATACCTTCACTGAAGCTTTCTTT. As protein: CSVPRQDTFTEAFF. The V gene is TRBV29-1, the J gene TRBJ1-1; D remains unclear. Trimming took off 6 bases at V and 4 bases at J, with 18 bases between the two ends. Germline lookup yields CDR1 SQVTM and CDR2 ANQGSEA. This CDR3 is built from 14 residues.

The table lists this clonotype with many counts. The rearrangement joins TRBV28 to TRBJ2-3; weak D call: TRBD2 (7 bases). Germline V lookup: CDR1 MDHEN, CDR2 SYDVKM. There are 17 residues in the CDR3. V dropped 3 bases and J dropped 5 bases, with 21 bases sitting between them. CDR3 protein: CASSFSKPGGPIDTQYF. The DNA of the CDR3 is TGTGCCAGCAGTTTCTCAAAACCCGGGGGGCCAATAGATACGCAGTATTTT.